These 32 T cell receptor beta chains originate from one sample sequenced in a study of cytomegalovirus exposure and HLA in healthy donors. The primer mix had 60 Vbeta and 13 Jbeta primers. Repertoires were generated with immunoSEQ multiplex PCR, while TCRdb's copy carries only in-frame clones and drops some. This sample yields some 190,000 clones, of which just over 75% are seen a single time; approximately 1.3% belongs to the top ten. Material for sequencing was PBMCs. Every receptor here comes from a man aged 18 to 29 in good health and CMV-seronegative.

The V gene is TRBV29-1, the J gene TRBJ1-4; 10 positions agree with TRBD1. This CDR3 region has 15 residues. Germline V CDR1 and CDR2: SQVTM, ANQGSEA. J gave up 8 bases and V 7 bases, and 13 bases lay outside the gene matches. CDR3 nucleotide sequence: TGCAGCGCTAGACAGGGGGCACCTTTAGGCGAAAAACTGTTTTTT. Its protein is CSARQGAPLGEKLFF. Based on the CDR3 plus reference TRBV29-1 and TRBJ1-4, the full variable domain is SAVISQKPSRDICQRGTSLTIQCQVDSQVTMMFWYRQQPGQSLTLIATANQGSEATYESGFVIDKFPISRPNLTFSTLTVSNMSPEDSSIYLCSARQGAPLGEKLFFGSGTQLSVL.

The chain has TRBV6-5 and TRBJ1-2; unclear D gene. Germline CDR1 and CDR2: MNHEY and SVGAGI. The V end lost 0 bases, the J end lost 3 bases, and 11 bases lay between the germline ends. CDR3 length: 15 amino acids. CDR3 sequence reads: CASSYSFNRDYGYTF. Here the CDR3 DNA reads TGTGCCAGCAGTTACTCGTTCAACAGAGACTATGGCTACACCTTC.

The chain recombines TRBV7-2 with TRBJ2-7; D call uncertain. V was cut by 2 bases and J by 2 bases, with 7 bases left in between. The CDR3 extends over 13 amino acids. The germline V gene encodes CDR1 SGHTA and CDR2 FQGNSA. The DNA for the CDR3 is TGTGCCAGCAGCTTAAAGCCCACCTACGAGCAGTACTTC. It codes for CASSLKPTYEQYF.

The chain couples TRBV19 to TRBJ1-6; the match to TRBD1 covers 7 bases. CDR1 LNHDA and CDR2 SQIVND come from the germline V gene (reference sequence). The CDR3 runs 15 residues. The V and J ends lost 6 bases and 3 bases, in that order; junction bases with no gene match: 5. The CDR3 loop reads CASRTDRSYNSPLHF. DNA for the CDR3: TGTGCCAGTAGAACGGACAGGAGCTATAATTCACCCCTCCACTTT.

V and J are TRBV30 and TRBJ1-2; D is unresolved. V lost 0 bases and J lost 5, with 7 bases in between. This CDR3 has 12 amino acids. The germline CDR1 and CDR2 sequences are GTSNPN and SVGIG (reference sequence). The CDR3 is CAWSVGAYGYTF. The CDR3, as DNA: TGTGCCTGGAGTGTGGGCGCGTATGGCTACACCTTC.

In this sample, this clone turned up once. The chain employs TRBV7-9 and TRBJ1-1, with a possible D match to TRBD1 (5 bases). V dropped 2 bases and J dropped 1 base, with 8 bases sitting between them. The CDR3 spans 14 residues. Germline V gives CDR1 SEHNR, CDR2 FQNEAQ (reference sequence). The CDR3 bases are TGTGCCAGCAGCTTACAGGGCCCGAACACTGAAGCTTTCTTT. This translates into CASSLQGPNTEAFF.

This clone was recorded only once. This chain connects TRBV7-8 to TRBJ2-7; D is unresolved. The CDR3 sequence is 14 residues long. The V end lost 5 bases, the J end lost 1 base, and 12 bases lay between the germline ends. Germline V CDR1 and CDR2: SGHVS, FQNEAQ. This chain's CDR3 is CASSHGRISYEQYF. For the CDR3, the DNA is TGTGCCAGCAGCCATGGGCGAATTTCCTACGAGCAGTACTTC.

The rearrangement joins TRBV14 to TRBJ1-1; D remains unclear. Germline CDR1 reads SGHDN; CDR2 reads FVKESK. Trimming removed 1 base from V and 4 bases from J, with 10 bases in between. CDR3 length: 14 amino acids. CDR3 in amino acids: CASSQGRLSTEAFF. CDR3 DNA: TGTGCCAGCAGCCAAGGGAGACTAAGCACTGAAGCTTTCTTT.

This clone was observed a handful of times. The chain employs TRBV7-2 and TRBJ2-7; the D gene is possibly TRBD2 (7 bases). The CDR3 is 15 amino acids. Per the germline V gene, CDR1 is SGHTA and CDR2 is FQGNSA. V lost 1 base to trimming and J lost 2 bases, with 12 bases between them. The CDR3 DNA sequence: TGTGCCAGCAGCTTAGGGGGGGGCCAACCCTACGAGCAGTACTTC. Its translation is CASSLGGGQPYEQYF.

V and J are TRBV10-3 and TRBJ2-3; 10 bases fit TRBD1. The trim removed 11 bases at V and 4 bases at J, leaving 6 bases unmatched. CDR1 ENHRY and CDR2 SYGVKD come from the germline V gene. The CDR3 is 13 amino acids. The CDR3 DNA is TGTGCCGTCGGGACAGGGGTCGCAGATACGCAGTATTTT. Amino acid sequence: CAVGTGVADTQYF.

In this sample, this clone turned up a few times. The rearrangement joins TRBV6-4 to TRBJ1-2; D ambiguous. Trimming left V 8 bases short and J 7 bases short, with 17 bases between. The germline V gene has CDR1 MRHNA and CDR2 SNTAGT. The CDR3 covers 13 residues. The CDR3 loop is CASHSGGVGGYTF. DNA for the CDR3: TGTGCCAGCCACTCTGGCGGGGTCGGTGGCTACACCTTC.

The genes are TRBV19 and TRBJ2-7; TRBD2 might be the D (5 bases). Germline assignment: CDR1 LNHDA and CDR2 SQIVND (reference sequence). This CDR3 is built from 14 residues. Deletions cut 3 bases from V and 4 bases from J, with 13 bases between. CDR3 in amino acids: CASSIGTRKYEQYF. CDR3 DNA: TGTGCCAGTAGTATCGGTACTAGAAAATACGAGCAGTACTTC.

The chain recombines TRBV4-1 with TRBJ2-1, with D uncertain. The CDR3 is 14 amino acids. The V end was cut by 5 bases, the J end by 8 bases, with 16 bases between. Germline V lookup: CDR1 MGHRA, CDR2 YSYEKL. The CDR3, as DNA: TGCGCCAGCAGCTCCAGGCAGTACTTAGATGAGCAGTTCTTC. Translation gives CASSSRQYLDEQFF.

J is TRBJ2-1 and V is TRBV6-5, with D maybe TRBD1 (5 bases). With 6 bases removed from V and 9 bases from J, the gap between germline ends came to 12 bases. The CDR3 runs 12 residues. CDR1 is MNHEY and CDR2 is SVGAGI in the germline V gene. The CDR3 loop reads CASRSGISEQFF. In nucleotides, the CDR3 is TGTGCCAGCAGATCAGGGATTTCTGAGCAGTTCTTC.

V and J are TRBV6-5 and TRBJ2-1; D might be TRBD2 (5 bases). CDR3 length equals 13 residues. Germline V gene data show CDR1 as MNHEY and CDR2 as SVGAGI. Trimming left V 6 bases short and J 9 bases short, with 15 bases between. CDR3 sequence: CASSRKFRGEQFF. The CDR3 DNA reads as TGTGCCAGCAGCCGGAAGTTCCGGGGTGAGCAGTTCTTC.

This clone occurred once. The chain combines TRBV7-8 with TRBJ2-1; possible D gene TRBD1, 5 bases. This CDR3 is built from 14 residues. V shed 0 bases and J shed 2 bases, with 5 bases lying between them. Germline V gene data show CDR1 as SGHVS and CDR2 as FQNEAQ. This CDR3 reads CASSLAGPYNEQFF. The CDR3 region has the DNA TGTGCCAGCAGCTTAGCGGGGCCCTACAATGAGCAGTTCTTC.

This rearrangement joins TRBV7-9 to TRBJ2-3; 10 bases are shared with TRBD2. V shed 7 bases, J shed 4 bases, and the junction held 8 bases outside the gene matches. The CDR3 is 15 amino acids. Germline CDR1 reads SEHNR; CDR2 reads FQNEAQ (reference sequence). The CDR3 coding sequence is TGTGCCAGCACCCAACTAGCGGGAATGGCAGATACGCAGTATTTT. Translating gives CASTQLAGMADTQYF.

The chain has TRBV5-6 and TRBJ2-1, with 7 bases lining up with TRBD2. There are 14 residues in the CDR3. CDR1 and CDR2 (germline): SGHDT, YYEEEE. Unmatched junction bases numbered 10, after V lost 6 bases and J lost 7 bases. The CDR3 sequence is CASNRLAVLNEQFF. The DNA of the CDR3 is TGTGCCAGCAATAGACTAGCTGTGCTGAATGAGCAGTTCTTC.

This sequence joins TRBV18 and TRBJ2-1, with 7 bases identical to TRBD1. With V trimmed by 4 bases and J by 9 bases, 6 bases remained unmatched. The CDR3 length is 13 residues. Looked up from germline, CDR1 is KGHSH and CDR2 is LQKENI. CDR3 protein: CASSQTTGSEQFF. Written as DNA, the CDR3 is TGTGCCAGCTCACAAACGACAGGGAGTGAGCAGTTCTTC.

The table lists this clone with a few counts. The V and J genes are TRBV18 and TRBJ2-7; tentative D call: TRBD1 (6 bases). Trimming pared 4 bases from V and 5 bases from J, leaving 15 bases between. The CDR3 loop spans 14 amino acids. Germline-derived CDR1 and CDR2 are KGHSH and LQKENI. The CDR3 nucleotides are TGTGCCAGCTCACGCCTGGCTTCAGGGGACGAGCAGTACTTC. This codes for CASSRLASGDEQYF.

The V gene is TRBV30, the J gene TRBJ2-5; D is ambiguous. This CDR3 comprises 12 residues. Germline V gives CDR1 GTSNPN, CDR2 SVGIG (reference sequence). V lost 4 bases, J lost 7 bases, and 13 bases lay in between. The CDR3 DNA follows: TGTGCCTGGACTGGGCCGCTTGGGACCCAGTACTTC. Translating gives CAWTGPLGTQYF. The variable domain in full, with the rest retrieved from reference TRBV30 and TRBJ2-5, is SQTIHQWPATLVQPVGSPLSLECTVEGTSNPNLYWYRQAAGRGLQLLFYSVGIGQISSEVPQNLSASRPQDRQFILSSKKLLLSDSGFYLCAWTGPLGTQYFGPGTRLLVL.

The CDR3 bases are TGTGCCAGCAGCCTCGACAGACACTACGAGCAGTACTTC. It specifies CASSLDRHYEQYF. The chain combines TRBV7-3 with TRBJ2-7; perhaps TRBD1 as D (5 bases). The CDR3 consists of 13 residues. Trimming took off 5 bases at V and 3 bases at J, with 11 bases between the two ends. Germline-derived CDR1 and CDR2 are SGHTA and FQGTGA.

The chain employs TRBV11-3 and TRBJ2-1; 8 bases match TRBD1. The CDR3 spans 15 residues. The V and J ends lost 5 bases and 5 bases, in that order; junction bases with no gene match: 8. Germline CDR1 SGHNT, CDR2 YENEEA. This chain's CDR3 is CASSNLDRVHNEQFF. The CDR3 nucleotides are TGTGCCAGCAGCAACCTGGACAGGGTACACAATGAGCAGTTCTTC.

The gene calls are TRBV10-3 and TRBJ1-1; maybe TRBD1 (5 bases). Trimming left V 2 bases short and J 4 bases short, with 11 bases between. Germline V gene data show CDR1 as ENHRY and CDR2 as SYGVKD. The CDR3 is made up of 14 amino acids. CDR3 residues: CAISEGAGGTEAFF. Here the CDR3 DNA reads TGTGCCATCAGTGAGGGGGCGGGGGGCACTGAAGCTTTCTTT.

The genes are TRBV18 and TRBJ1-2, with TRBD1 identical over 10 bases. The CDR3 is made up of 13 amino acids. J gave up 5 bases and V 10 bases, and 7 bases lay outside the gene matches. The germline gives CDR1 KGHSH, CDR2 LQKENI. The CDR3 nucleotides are TGTGCCACGACAGGGGGCGCTGGATATGGCTACACCTTC. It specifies CATTGGAGYGYTF.

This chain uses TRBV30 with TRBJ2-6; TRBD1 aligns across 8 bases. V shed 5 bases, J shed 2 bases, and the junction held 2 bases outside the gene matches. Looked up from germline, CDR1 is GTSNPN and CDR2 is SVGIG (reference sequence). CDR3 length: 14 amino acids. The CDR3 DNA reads TGTGCCTGGGGCAGGGGGCCTGGGGCCAACGTCCTGACTTTC. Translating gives CAWGRGPGANVLTF.

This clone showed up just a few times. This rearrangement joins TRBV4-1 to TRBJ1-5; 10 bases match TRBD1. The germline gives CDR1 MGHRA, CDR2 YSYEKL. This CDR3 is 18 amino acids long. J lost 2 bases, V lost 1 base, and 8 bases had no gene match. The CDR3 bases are TGCGCCAGCAGCCAAGCCGGACAGGGGGAAGTAGGCAATCAGCCCCAGCATTTT. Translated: CASSQAGQGEVGNQPQHF.

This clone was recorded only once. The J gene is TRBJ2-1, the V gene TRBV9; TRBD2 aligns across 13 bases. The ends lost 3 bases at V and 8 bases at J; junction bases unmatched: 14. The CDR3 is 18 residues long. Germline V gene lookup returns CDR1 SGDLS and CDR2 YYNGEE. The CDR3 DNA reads TGTGCCAGCAGCGAGGGGTGGACTAGCGGGGGTTTTGAGGATGAGCAGTTCTTC. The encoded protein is CASSEGWTSGGFEDEQFF. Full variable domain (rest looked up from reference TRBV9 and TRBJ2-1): DSGVTQTPKHLITATGQRVTLRCSPRSGDLSVYWYQQSLDQGLQFLIQYYNGEERAKGNILERFSAQQFPDLHSELNLSSLELGDSALYFCASSEGWTSGGFEDEQFFGPGTRLTVL.

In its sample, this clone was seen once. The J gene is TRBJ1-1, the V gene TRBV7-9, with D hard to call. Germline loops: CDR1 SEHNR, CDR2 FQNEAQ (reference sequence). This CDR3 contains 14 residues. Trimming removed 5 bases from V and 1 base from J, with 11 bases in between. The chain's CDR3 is CASSPGSANTEAFF. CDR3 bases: TGTGCCAGCAGCCCGGGGTCAGCGAACACTGAAGCTTTCTTT. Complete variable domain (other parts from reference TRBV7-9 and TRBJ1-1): DTGVSQNPRHKITKRGQNVTFRCDPISEHNRLYWYRQTLGQGPEFLTYFQNEAQLEKSRLLSDRFSAERPKGSFSTLEIQRTEQGDSAMYLCASSPGSANTEAFFGQGTRLTVV.

The CDR3: CASSYEGGANTEAFF. In DNA, the CDR3 is TGTGCCAGCAGTTACGAAGGGGGGGCGAACACTGAAGCTTTCTTT. The rearrangement uses TRBV6-5 and TRBJ1-1; D might be TRBD1 (6 bases). The germline V gene encodes CDR1 MNHEY and CDR2 SVGAGI. The V and J ends lost 2 bases and 1 base respectively, with 11 bases between them. CDR3 length: 15 residues.

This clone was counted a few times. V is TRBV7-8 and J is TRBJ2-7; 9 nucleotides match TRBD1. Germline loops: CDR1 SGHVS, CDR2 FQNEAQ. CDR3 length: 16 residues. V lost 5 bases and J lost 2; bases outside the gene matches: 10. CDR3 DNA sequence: TGTGCCAGCAGCATCTCCCGGGACAGGGATCCCTACGAGCAGTACTTC. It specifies CASSISRDRDPYEQYF. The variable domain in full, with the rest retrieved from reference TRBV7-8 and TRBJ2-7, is GAGVSQSPRYKVAKRGQDVALRCDPISGHVSLFWYQQALGQGPEFLTYFQNEAQLDKSGLPSDRFFAERPEGSVSTLKIQRTQQEDSAVYLCASSISRDRDPYEQYFGPGTRLTVT.

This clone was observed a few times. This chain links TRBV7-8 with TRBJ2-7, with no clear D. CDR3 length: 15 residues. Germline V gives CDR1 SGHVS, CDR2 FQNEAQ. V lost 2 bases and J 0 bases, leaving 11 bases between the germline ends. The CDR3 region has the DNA TGTGCCAGCAGCTTATCTGTTTCTAGCTCCTACGAGCAGTACTTC. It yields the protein CASSLSVSSSYEQYF.